This T cell receptor (beta chain) was identified in a study of response to subunit inactivated influenza vaccine. V lost 9 bases and J lost 1, with 13 bases in between. The CDR3 runs 14 residues. From germline, CDR1 is ENHRY and CDR2 SYGVKD. Points from the study as a whole: Each seasonal influenza vaccination, the authors suggested, recruits few new T cells.

Details on this clonotype: Its cognate antigen is unknown.

TCRdb processed the RT-PCR reads anew with MiXCR; each CDR3 protein has one entry. The sample holds 540,000 or so distinct CDR3 sequences, 10% to 15% seen once. The source material was PBMCs from blood, sampled about 6 weeks after vaccination. The chain employs TRBV10-3 and TRBJ2-1; D uncertain. This TCR was recovered from a man in his forties or fifties who received an inactivated influenza vaccine. The CDR3 sequence is CAIGPAASYNEQFF. DNA for the CDR3: TGTGCCATAGGTCCGGCAGCGTCCTACAATGAGCAGTTCTTC.